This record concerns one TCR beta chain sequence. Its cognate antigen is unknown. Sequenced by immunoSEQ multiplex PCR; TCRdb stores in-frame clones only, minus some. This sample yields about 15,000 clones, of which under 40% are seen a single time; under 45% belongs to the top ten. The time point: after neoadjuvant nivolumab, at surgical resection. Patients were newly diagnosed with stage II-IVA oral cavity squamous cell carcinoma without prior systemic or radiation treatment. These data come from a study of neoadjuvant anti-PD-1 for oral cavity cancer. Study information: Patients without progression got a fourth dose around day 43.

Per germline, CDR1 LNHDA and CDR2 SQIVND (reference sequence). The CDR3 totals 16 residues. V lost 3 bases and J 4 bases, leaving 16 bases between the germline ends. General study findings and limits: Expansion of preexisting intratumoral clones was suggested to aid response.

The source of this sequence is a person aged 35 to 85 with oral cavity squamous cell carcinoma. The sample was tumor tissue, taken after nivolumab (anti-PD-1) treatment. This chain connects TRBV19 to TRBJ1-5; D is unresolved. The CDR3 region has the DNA TGTGCCAGTAGTATTCAAGCCATTAGTGTTAATCAGCCCCAGCATTTT. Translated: CASSIQAISVNQPQHF. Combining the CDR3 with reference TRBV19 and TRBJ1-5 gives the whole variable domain DGGITQSPKYLFRKEGQNVTLSCEQNLNHDAMYWYRQDPGQGLRLIYYSQIVNDFQKGDIAEGYSVSREKKESFPLTVTSAQKNPTAFYLCASSIQAISVNQPQHFGDGTRLSIL.